The 2 T cell receptor beta chains given below trace back to one sample, sequenced in a study of T cells in Graves' hyperthyroidism and ophthalmopathy. There were TCR beta CDR3 regions amplified from RNA transcripts. A first-round RT-PCR of the TCR CDR3 used the HTBI primer set. Each CDR3 protein is one row after TCRdb ran MiXCR on the multiplex PCR reads. The table shows approximately 530,000 distinct CDR3 sequences, with 16% occurring only once. The specimen sequenced was blood. All receptors come from a young woman with Graves' hyperthyroidism.

Ten or more counts support this clonotype. The chain carries TRBV12-3 or TRBV12-4 and TRBJ1-1; possibly TRBD1 for D (6 bases). The V end was cut by 7 bases, the J end by 8 bases, with 26 bases between. This CDR3 comprises 16 residues. The CDR3 sequence: CASTPGWGREPPEAFF. For the CDR3, the DNA is TGTGCCAGCACCCCGGGCTGGGGGCGTGAACCGCCCGAAGCTTTCTTT.

This clonotype was picked up many times. The chain has TRBV2 and TRBJ1-5; no clear D gene. The V end was cut by 7 bases, the J end by 0 bases, with 16 bases between. This CDR3 comprises 16 residues. Germline CDR1 SNHLY, CDR2 FYNNEI. The CDR3 nucleotides are TGTGCCAGCAAGAGAGAAGGACGGGGTAGCAATCAGCCCCAGCATTTT. Protein product: CASKREGRGSNQPQHF.